A selection of T cell receptor beta chains follows, all from one sample in a study of T cell responses to AZD1222 COVID-19 vaccine. Clones were read by immunoSEQ multiplex PCR, and TCRdb kept only the in-frame ones, dropping some. Among tens of thousands of clones, 88% were seen once, and the ten largest hold about a tenth. The specimen comprised peripheral blood, sampled 28 days after the second dose of the MenACWY control vaccine. These receptors were obtained from an adult who received the MenACWY meningococcal vaccine as a control. Each CDR3 is given with its conserved first and last residue. Each record gives: D gene, V gene, clone size, J gene, CDR3 protein, CDR3 DNA. A D gene is named only where the DNA matches it firmly. Expanded clones are given a class, and other clones once, few, many or no size at all.

D gene: NA
V gene: TRBV7-9
clone size: NA
J gene: TRBJ2-4
CDR3 protein: CASSPISEVAKNIQYF
CDR3 DNA: TGTGCCAGCAGCCCTATCTCAGAAGTAGCCAAAAACATTCAGTACTTC

D gene: NA
V gene: TRBV29-1
clone size: NA
J gene: TRBJ2-2
CDR3 protein: CSVRPGDPNTGELFF
CDR3 DNA: TGCAGCGTTCGGCCAGGGGATCCCAACACCGGGGAGCTGTTTTTT

D gene: NA
V gene: TRBV18
clone size: once
J gene: TRBJ1-5
CDR3 protein: CASSRDGTDRNQPQHF
CDR3 DNA: TGTGCCAGCTCACGCGACGGGACGGATCGTAATCAGCCCCAGCATTTT

D gene: TRBD2
V gene: TRBV7-3
clone size: NA
J gene: TRBJ2-3
CDR3 protein: CASSPAGRGSTDTQYF
CDR3 DNA: TGTGCCAGCAGCCCGGCAGGGCGGGGGAGCACAGATACGCAGTATTTT

D gene: NA
V gene: TRBV5-5
clone size: NA
J gene: TRBJ2-5
CDR3 protein: CASSLATGFQETQYF
CDR3 DNA: TGTGCCAGCAGCTTAGCTACAGGTTTTCAAGAGACCCAGTACTTC

D gene: TRBD2
V gene: TRBV5-1
clone size: NA
J gene: TRBJ2-2
CDR3 protein: CASSKAGPNTGELFF
CDR3 DNA: TGCGCCAGCAGCAAAGCGGGGCCGAACACCGGGGAGCTGTTTTTT

D gene: NA
V gene: TRBV4-3
clone size: once
J gene: TRBJ1-2
CDR3 protein: CASSQELEDPYGYTF
CDR3 DNA: TGCGCCAGCAGCCAAGAACTGGAAGACCCCTATGGCTACACCTTC

D gene: TRBD1
V gene: TRBV24-1
clone size: NA
J gene: TRBJ1-2
CDR3 protein: CATSDRQGIYGYTF
CDR3 DNA: TGTGCCACCAGTGATCGACAGGGGATCTATGGCTACACCTTC

D gene: NA
V gene: TRBV10-3
clone size: once
J gene: TRBJ1-3
CDR3 protein: CAITNRLADSGNTIYF
CDR3 DNA: TGTGCCATCACCAACCGACTCGCCGACTCTGGAAACACCATATATTTT

D gene: TRBD1
V gene: TRBV19
clone size: NA
J gene: TRBJ1-1
CDR3 protein: CASSRTGAGGNTEAFF
CDR3 DNA: TGTGCCAGTAGTAGGACAGGGGCTGGAGGGAACACTGAAGCTTTCTTT

D gene: NA
V gene: TRBV27
clone size: NA
J gene: TRBJ1-2
CDR3 protein: CASTPSSGGSYGYTF
CDR3 DNA: TGTGCCAGCACACCGTCATCCGGGGGCTCCTATGGCTACACCTTC

D gene: NA
V gene: TRBV19
clone size: few
J gene: TRBJ2-7
CDR3 protein: CASSIGGAREQYF
CDR3 DNA: TGTGCCAGTAGTATCGGCGGAGCCCGAGAGCAGTACTTC

D gene: NA
V gene: TRBV9
clone size: NA
J gene: TRBJ1-2
CDR3 protein: CASSASGASNYGYTF
CDR3 DNA: TGTGCCAGCAGCGCCTCAGGGGCCAGTAACTATGGCTACACCTTC

D gene: NA
V gene: TRBV28
clone size: NA
J gene: TRBJ1-1
CDR3 protein: CASSLRGRFGEAFF
CDR3 DNA: TGTGCCAGCAGTTTGCGGGGAAGGTTCGGTGAAGCTTTCTTT

D gene: NA
V gene: TRBV5-1
clone size: NA
J gene: TRBJ1-6
CDR3 protein: CASSLDRDNSPLHF
CDR3 DNA: TGCGCCAGCAGCTTGGACAGGGATAATTCACCCCTCCACTTT

D gene: NA
V gene: TRBV19
clone size: once
J gene: TRBJ1-3
CDR3 protein: CASSNQGGGNTIYF
CDR3 DNA: TGTGCCAGTAGTAACCAAGGAGGTGGAAACACCATATATTTT

D gene: NA
V gene: TRBV4-3
clone size: NA
J gene: TRBJ2-3
CDR3 protein: CASSHSQGIDTQYF
CDR3 DNA: TGCGCCAGCAGCCACTCGCAGGGGATAGATACGCAGTATTTT

D gene: NA
V gene: TRBV5-8
clone size: NA
J gene: TRBJ1-1
CDR3 protein: CASSLVGFAEAFF
CDR3 DNA: TGTGCCAGCAGCTTGGTAGGGTTCGCTGAAGCTTTCTTT

D gene: NA
V gene: TRBV29-1
clone size: NA
J gene: TRBJ1-2
CDR3 protein: CSVLVLSYGYTF
CDR3 DNA: TGCAGCGTTTTGGTATTGAGCTATGGCTACACCTTC

D gene: NA
V gene: TRBV7-8
clone size: NA
J gene: TRBJ2-2
CDR3 protein: CASSPGPNTGELFF
CDR3 DNA: TGTGCCAGCAGCCCGGGCCCGAACACCGGGGAGCTGTTTTTT

D gene: NA
V gene: TRBV11-2
clone size: NA
J gene: TRBJ1-1
CDR3 protein: CASSPVHTGNTEAFF
CDR3 DNA: TGTGCCAGCAGCCCCGTACACACAGGGAACACTGAAGCTTTCTTT

D gene: NA
V gene: TRBV14
clone size: NA
J gene: TRBJ2-2
CDR3 protein: CASSQDRGRVDGELFF
CDR3 DNA: TGTGCCAGCAGCCAAGATCGGGGCAGGGTTGACGGGGAGCTGTTTTTT

D gene: NA
V gene: TRBV19
clone size: NA
J gene: TRBJ2-1
CDR3 protein: CASSIGGRGVKEFF
CDR3 DNA: TGTGCCAGTAGTATAGGGGGAAGGGGCGTCAAGGAGTTCTTC

D gene: TRBD1
V gene: TRBV5-4
clone size: NA
J gene: TRBJ2-1
CDR3 protein: CASSRMLQGNEQFF
CDR3 DNA: TGTGCCAGCAGCCGCATGCTACAGGGGAATGAGCAGTTCTTC

D gene: TRBD1
V gene: TRBV6-5
clone size: once
J gene: TRBJ1-1
CDR3 protein: CASSQGQGTEAFF
CDR3 DNA: TGTGCCAGCAGCCAGGGACAGGGCACTGAAGCTTTCTTT

D gene: NA
V gene: TRBV12-3/TRBV12-4
clone size: NA
J gene: TRBJ2-2
CDR3 protein: CASSLSDTGELFF
CDR3 DNA: TGTGCCAGCAGTTTGTCAGACACCGGGGAGCTGTTTTTT

D gene: NA
V gene: TRBV2
clone size: few
J gene: TRBJ1-2
CDR3 protein: CASETTGGYTF
CDR3 DNA: TGTGCCAGTGAAACAACGGGCGGCTACACCTTC

D gene: NA
V gene: TRBV7-7
clone size: NA
J gene: TRBJ2-7
CDR3 protein: CASSIQEGPSYEQYF
CDR3 DNA: TGTGCCAGCAGCATTCAGGAGGGGCCCTCCTACGAGCAGTACTTC

D gene: NA
V gene: TRBV19
clone size: NA
J gene: TRBJ1-1
CDR3 protein: CASISHSNTEAFF
CDR3 DNA: TGTGCCAGTATCAGCCACTCGAACACTGAAGCTTTCTTT

D gene: NA
V gene: TRBV27
clone size: NA
J gene: TRBJ1-2
CDR3 protein: CASSLNSNYGYTF
CDR3 DNA: TGTGCCAGCAGTTTGAACTCTAACTATGGCTACACCTTC

D gene: NA
V gene: TRBV9
clone size: NA
J gene: TRBJ1-2
CDR3 protein: CASSVGGQSSSNYGYTF
CDR3 DNA: TGTGCCAGCAGCGTAGGCGGACAGAGTTCGTCTAACTATGGCTACACCTTC

D gene: NA
V gene: TRBV25-1
clone size: once
J gene: TRBJ1-4
CDR3 protein: CASSRTAGPTNEKLFF
CDR3 DNA: TGTGCCAGCAGCCGAACCGCGGGGCCAACTAATGAAAAACTGTTTTTT

D gene: TRBD2
V gene: TRBV5-1
clone size: NA
J gene: TRBJ2-7
CDR3 protein: CASSPEGTSGSYEQYF
CDR3 DNA: TGCGCCAGCAGTCCCGAGGGGACTAGCGGGAGCTACGAGCAGTACTTC

D gene: TRBD1
V gene: TRBV5-1
clone size: NA
J gene: TRBJ2-4
CDR3 protein: CASSRGQGVADIQYF
CDR3 DNA: TGCGCCAGCAGTCGGGGACAGGGAGTAGCGGACATTCAGTACTTC

D gene: NA
V gene: TRBV18
clone size: NA
J gene: TRBJ1-2
CDR3 protein: CASSPVDGNYGYTF
CDR3 DNA: TGTGCCAGCTCACCTGTGGACGGAAACTATGGCTACACCTTC

D gene: NA
V gene: TRBV19
clone size: NA
J gene: TRBJ1-1
CDR3 protein: CASLPYWEGNMNTEAFF
CDR3 DNA: TGTGCCAGCCTACCTTACTGGGAAGGTAACATGAACACTGAAGCTTTCTTT

D gene: NA
V gene: TRBV7-9
clone size: once
J gene: TRBJ2-7
CDR3 protein: CASSLGQKTYEQYF
CDR3 DNA: TGTGCCAGCAGCTTAGGACAGAAAACCTACGAGCAGTACTTC

D gene: NA
V gene: TRBV9
clone size: NA
J gene: TRBJ2-7
CDR3 protein: CASSADYEQYF
CDR3 DNA: TGTGCCAGCAGCGCAGACTACGAGCAGTACTTC

D gene: NA
V gene: TRBV28
clone size: NA
J gene: TRBJ2-7
CDR3 protein: CASSLGSLGLIEQYF
CDR3 DNA: TGTGCCAGCAGTTTGGGATCCCTTGGACTCATCGAGCAGTACTTC

D gene: TRBD2
V gene: TRBV19
clone size: NA
J gene: TRBJ2-1
CDR3 protein: CASQQGTSDNEQFF
CDR3 DNA: TGTGCCAGCCAACAAGGGACTAGCGACAATGAGCAGTTCTTC

D gene: TRBD1
V gene: TRBV30
clone size: NA
J gene: TRBJ2-7
CDR3 protein: CACGQGVSYEQYF
CDR3 DNA: TGTGCCTGCGGACAGGGTGTTTCCTACGAGCAGTACTTC

D gene: TRBD1
V gene: TRBV30
clone size: NA
J gene: TRBJ1-5
CDR3 protein: CAWSSGQINQPQHF
CDR3 DNA: TGTGCCTGGAGTTCGGGACAGATCAATCAGCCCCAGCATTTT

D gene: TRBD2
V gene: TRBV10-2
clone size: NA
J gene: TRBJ2-3
CDR3 protein: CASSDPGERGALTDTQYF
CDR3 DNA: TGCGCCAGCAGTGACCCCGGGGAGCGGGGCGCCCTCACAGATACGCAGTATTTT

D gene: TRBD2
V gene: TRBV2
clone size: NA
J gene: TRBJ2-5
CDR3 protein: CASSEPEAGGFQETQYF
CDR3 DNA: TGTGCCAGCAGTGAACCCGAGGCGGGGGGCTTCCAAGAGACCCAGTACTTC

D gene: NA
V gene: TRBV9
clone size: once
J gene: TRBJ1-1
CDR3 protein: CASSVAPGTYTEAFF
CDR3 DNA: TGTGCCAGCAGCGTAGCCCCGGGAACGTACACTGAAGCTTTCTTT

D gene: NA
V gene: TRBV19
clone size: NA
J gene: TRBJ1-1
CDR3 protein: CASRHNRVYDTEAFF
CDR3 DNA: TGTGCCAGTAGACACAACAGGGTATACGACACTGAAGCTTTCTTT

D gene: NA
V gene: TRBV3-1/TRBV3-2
clone size: NA
J gene: TRBJ2-7
CDR3 protein: CASSQGPSGLSVYEQYF
CDR3 DNA: TGTGCCAGCAGCCAAGGTCCTTCTGGACTAAGTGTGTACGAGCAGTACTTC

D gene: NA
V gene: TRBV5-4
clone size: NA
J gene: TRBJ1-2
CDR3 protein: CASSLEGGYTF
CDR3 DNA: TGTGCCAGCAGCTTGGAGGGCGGCTACACCTTC

D gene: NA
V gene: TRBV5-4
clone size: NA
J gene: TRBJ1-1
CDR3 protein: CASSLDNMNTEAFF
CDR3 DNA: TGTGCCAGCAGCTTGGACAACATGAACACTGAAGCTTTCTTT

D gene: NA
V gene: TRBV6-5
clone size: NA
J gene: TRBJ2-2
CDR3 protein: CASSYWAGGAGELFF
CDR3 DNA: TGTGCCAGCAGTTACTGGGCAGGAGGTGCCGGGGAGCTGTTTTTT

D gene: NA
V gene: TRBV6-2/TRBV6-3
clone size: NA
J gene: TRBJ1-6
CDR3 protein: CASSYRAELNSPLHF
CDR3 DNA: TGTGCCAGCAGTTACAGGGCGGAGCTTAATTCACCCCTCCACTTT

D gene: NA
V gene: TRBV10-3
clone size: NA
J gene: TRBJ1-1
CDR3 protein: CAIRQGEEAFF
CDR3 DNA: TGTGCCATCAGACAGGGAGAGGAGGCTTTCTTT

D gene: TRBD1
V gene: TRBV19
clone size: NA
J gene: TRBJ1-1
CDR3 protein: CASSAHRDRGVGTEAFF
CDR3 DNA: TGTGCCAGTAGTGCCCACCGGGACAGGGGAGTCGGCACTGAAGCTTTCTTT

D gene: TRBD2
V gene: TRBV5-1
clone size: NA
J gene: TRBJ2-5
CDR3 protein: CASSLGTSVQETQYF
CDR3 DNA: TGCGCCAGCAGCCTCGGGACTAGCGTGCAAGAGACCCAGTACTTC

D gene: NA
V gene: TRBV15
clone size: NA
J gene: TRBJ2-5
CDR3 protein: CATSRVYLETQYF
CDR3 DNA: TGTGCCACCAGCAGAGTCTACTTAGAGACCCAGTACTTC

D gene: NA
V gene: TRBV28
clone size: NA
J gene: TRBJ1-5
CDR3 protein: CASSLGQVEVPQHF
CDR3 DNA: TGTGCCAGCAGTTTAGGGCAGGTAGAAGTGCCCCAGCATTTT

D gene: NA
V gene: TRBV19
clone size: few
J gene: TRBJ1-4
CDR3 protein: CASSIPGSEKLFF
CDR3 DNA: TGTGCCAGTAGTATTCCCGGGAGCGAAAAACTGTTTTTT

D gene: TRBD2
V gene: TRBV11-2
clone size: NA
J gene: TRBJ2-7
CDR3 protein: CASSLSSGGEPYEQYF
CDR3 DNA: TGTGCCAGCAGCTTGTCTAGCGGGGGCGAACCCTACGAGCAGTACTTC

D gene: TRBD1
V gene: TRBV12-3/TRBV12-4
clone size: NA
J gene: TRBJ1-2
CDR3 protein: CASRFGTDYGYTF
CDR3 DNA: TGTGCCAGCAGGTTTGGGACAGACTATGGCTACACCTTC

D gene: NA
V gene: TRBV5-8
clone size: NA
J gene: TRBJ1-1
CDR3 protein: CASIAETPNTEAFF
CDR3 DNA: TGTGCCAGCATTGCCGAGACACCGAACACTGAAGCTTTCTTT